Included here is one T cell receptor (beta chain) sequence, with context. Its cognate antigen is unknown. Autoimmune disease history or systemic immunosuppression disqualified patients. This table comes from immunoSEQ multiplex PCR, and its TCRdb copy is limited to in-frame clones, with some not included. The data show tens of thousands of clones, about 87% seen once. This record comes from a study of OX40 agonist ivuxolimab in advanced cancers. In the study overall: Three individuals attained partial responses, comprising one hepatocellular carcinoma case and two cutaneous melanoma cases. General observations from the study: At doses 0.1 to 3.0 mg/kg, CD4+ and CD8+ clones expanded.

V dropped 4 bases and J dropped 8 bases, with 19 bases sitting between them. The CDR3 sequence is 15 residues long. Germline CDR1 is SGHTS and CDR2 is YDEGEE. The chain employs TRBV5-8 and TRBJ2-4; D perhaps matches TRBD2 (7 bases). Specimen: CD4+ or CD8+ T cells sorted from blood, collected in a trial of the OX40 agonist ivuxolimab. The origin of this receptor is an adult with an advanced solid tumor such as melanoma, head and neck, liver or kidney cancer. The CDR3 DNA is TGTGCCAGCAGCCCCCTTCGGGGGGCTTATCACATTCAGTACTTC. Protein: CASSPLRGAYHIQYF.